Below, 24 T cell receptor beta chains from the same sample are listed, as sequenced in a study of blood T cells in healthy people across ages. Next came a second PCR, run for about 7 to 12 cycles, which used a sample-barcoded 5' primer along with a J-beta primer mix. TCRdb used MiXCR to reprocess the 5' RACE reads, holding one entry per CDR3 protein. In the table there are about 1.1 million distinct CDR3 sequences, under 40% of which are singletons. The sequenced sample was blood. These receptors all come from a man younger than 35 in good health.

CDR3 sequence reads: CASTLTSGGIDTQYF. The CDR3 nucleotides read TGTGCCAGCACCCTCACTAGCGGGGGGATAGATACGCAGTATTTT. V gene TRBV12-3 or TRBV12-4 combines with J gene TRBJ2-3; 12 bases fit TRBD2. V lost 7 bases to trimming and J lost 5 bases; unmatched junction nucleotides: 7. The CDR3 consists of 15 residues.

To note about this clonotype: One end of the junction varies from germline; a read error may be responsible. This sequence joins TRBV6-2 or TRBV6-3 and TRBJ2-3; possible D gene TRBD2, 5 bases. Germline CDR1 and CDR2: MNHEY and SVGEGT. This CDR3 is 12 amino acids long. The CDR3 is CTSSRRGDTQYF. In DNA, the CDR3 is TGTACCAGCAGCCGTCGAGGGGATACGCAGTATTTT.

The rearrangement links TRBV10-2 to TRBJ2-1; unclear D gene. The CDR3 spans 14 residues. The V end lost 6 bases, the J end lost 1 base, and 10 bases lay between the germline ends. Germline V gene data show CDR1 as WSHSY and CDR2 as SAAADI. The CDR3 spells CASRFTSSYNEQFF. The DNA for the CDR3 is TGCGCCAGCAGGTTTACCAGTTCCTACAATGAGCAGTTCTTC.

This CDR3 reads CSVRLENTGELFF. The CDR3 DNA reads TGCAGTGTGCGGCTAGAGAACACCGGGGAGCTGTTTTTT. J is TRBJ2-2 and V is TRBV20-1; D is unclear. Germline V gene lookup returns CDR1 DFQATT and CDR2 SNEGSKA (reference sequence). Trimming cost V 7 bases and J 1 base, with 10 bases left between them. The CDR3 length is 13 residues.

The J gene is TRBJ1-2, the V gene TRBV2; weak D call: TRBD1 (6 bases). This CDR3 contains 14 residues. Germline V CDR1 and CDR2: SNHLY, FYNNEI. Trimming shortened V by 8 bases and J by 6 bases, and 19 bases separated the two germline ends. The CDR3 loop is CASGSTGIRDGYTF. In DNA form, the CDR3 reads TGTGCCAGCGGATCGACAGGAATTCGCGATGGCTACACCTTC.

The chain links TRBV20-1 to TRBJ1-2; TRBD1 aligns across 9 bases. The trim removed 0 bases at V and 13 bases at J, leaving 12 bases unmatched. CDR1 and CDR2 from the germline V gene are DFQATT and SNEGSKA (reference sequence). This CDR3 is built from 14 residues. CDR3 in amino acids: CSARDSGTGRLCTF. The CDR3 DNA is TGCAGTGCTAGAGATAGCGGGACAGGGAGGTTATGCACCTTC.

This clonotype has more than one count but fewer than ten. This chain links TRBV6-2 or TRBV6-3 with TRBJ2-5; D ambiguous. Gene TRBJ2-7 matches the end of the DNA better, so the J call may be wrong. Germline lookup yields CDR1 MNHEY and CDR2 SVGEGT. This CDR3 region has 14 residues. CDR3 loop: CASSYRHPDHEQYF. The DNA for the CDR3 is TGTGCCAGCAGTTACAGGCATCCAGACCACGAGCAGTACTTC.

The chain recombines TRBV7-2 with TRBJ2-1; 7 bases line up with TRBD1. Germline V gene lookup returns CDR1 SGHTA and CDR2 FQGNSA. V shed 2 bases, J shed 8 bases, and the junction held 3 bases outside the gene matches. This CDR3 has 13 amino acids. The chain's CDR3 is CASSLRDSDEQFF. CDR3 nucleotides: TGTGCCAGCAGCTTAAGGGACAGCGATGAGCAGTTCTTC.

The CDR3 nucleotides are TGTGCCAGCGGTGTCCCCACCGGGGAGCTGTTTTTT. It translates to CASGVPTGELFF. This rearrangement joins TRBV6-1 to TRBJ2-2; no reliable D call. Trimming removed 8 bases from V and 4 bases from J, with 8 bases in between. This CDR3 region has 12 residues. CDR1 MNHNS and CDR2 SASEGT come from the germline V gene.

This clonotype was seen many times. The genes are TRBV20-1 and TRBJ1-2, with a possible D match to TRBD1 (5 bases). Trimming cost V 5 bases and J 0 bases, with 13 bases left between them. Germline CDR1 reads DFQATT; CDR2 reads SNEGSKA (reference sequence). The CDR3 sequence is 14 residues long. The CDR3 is CSAPSGIANYGYTF. CDR3 DNA sequence: TGCAGTGCTCCCTCAGGGATAGCTAACTATGGCTACACCTTC.

This clonotype was detected many times. The J gene is TRBJ1-1, the V gene TRBV12-3 or TRBV12-4, with 7 bases lining up with TRBD1. CDR3 length: 13 amino acids. Trimming cost V 5 bases and J 3 bases; bases outside gene matches: 3. The CDR3 sequence: CASSLRGDTEAFF. The CDR3 coding sequence is TGTGCCAGCAGTCTCAGGGGGGACACTGAAGCTTTCTTT.

The chain uses TRBV6-6 and TRBJ1-2; D is unclear. Germline V gene data show CDR1 as MNHNY and CDR2 as SVGAGI (reference sequence). Trimming took off 0 bases at V and 6 bases at J, with 14 bases between the two ends. The CDR3 is 15 residues long. This CDR3 is CASSYSIQAPDGYTF. For the CDR3, the DNA is TGTGCCAGCAGTTACTCGATCCAGGCTCCGGATGGCTACACCTTC.

This sequence joins TRBV6-2 or TRBV6-3 and TRBJ2-3, with 7 nucleotides matching TRBD2. This CDR3 is built from 14 residues. Germline V gene sequence: CDR1 MNHEY, CDR2 SVGEGT. Trimming took 6 bases from V and 3 from J; bases not matched to a gene: 6. CDR3 nucleotide sequence: TGTGCCAGCAGAACGGGGGGTGCGACAGATACGCAGTATTTT. Protein product: CASRTGGATDTQYF.

There are a few counts of this clonotype. The chain has TRBV12-3 or TRBV12-4 and TRBJ1-2; the D gene is possibly TRBD1 (5 bases). Trimming removed 1 base from V and 8 bases from J, with 8 bases in between. CDR3 length: 12 residues. The CDR3, as DNA: TGTGCCAGCAGTTTAGGGCACAGGGGCTACACCTTC. Protein: CASSLGHRGYTF.

The chain employs TRBV2 and TRBJ1-1; tentatively, D is TRBD1 (6 bases). With 8 bases removed from V and 2 bases from J, the gap between germline ends came to 15 bases. The CDR3 has 14 amino acids. Germline CDR1 and CDR2: SNHLY and FYNNEI. CDR3 bases: TGTGCCAGCTTCAGGGGCCAACTTAACACTGAAGCTTTCTTT. This gives the protein CASFRGQLNTEAFF.

The chain employs TRBV20-1 and TRBJ1-4, with 7 bases matching TRBD1. The germline CDR1 and CDR2 sequences are DFQATT and SNEGSKA (reference sequence). V gave up 2 bases and J gave up 4 bases; unmatched junction bases: 10. This CDR3 is 16 amino acids long. CDR3 DNA sequence: TGCAGTGCTAGACACCGGACCGGGACAGTTAATGAAAAACTGTTTTTT. Its translation is CSARHRTGTVNEKLFF.

This clonotype showed up just a few times. The gene calls are TRBV4-3 and TRBJ1-5; 7 bases agree with TRBD1. V was pared by 5 bases and J by 7 bases, with 5 bases of the junction left unmatched. CDR3 length: 13 amino acids. Germline values: CDR1 LGHNA, CDR2 YSLEER. CDR3 protein: CASSDRVGQPQHF. The CDR3 region has the DNA TGCGCCAGCAGCGACAGGGTAGGACAGCCCCAGCATTTT.

A note on this clonotype: The junction shows a germline mismatch at one end, possibly a read error. J is TRBJ2-1 and V is TRBV7-2, with 8 nucleotides matching TRBD1. The J call may be faulty, since TRBJ2-7 better matches the DNA end. The CDR3 runs to 15 residues. Germline CDR1 is SGHTA and CDR2 is FQGNSA. CDR3 residues: CAGSIQGGDYNEQYF. The CDR3 DNA follows: TGTGCCGGCAGCATACAGGGGGGAGATTACAATGAGCAGTACTTC.

This sequence joins TRBV2 and TRBJ2-7, with TRBD2 matching 7 bases. Per germline, CDR1 SNHLY and CDR2 FYNNEI. The CDR3 totals 13 residues. The J segment lost 2 bases and the V segment lost 4 bases, leaving 2 bases of the junction unmatched. CDR3 in amino acids: CASSGGRAYEQYF. The CDR3 region has the DNA TGTGCCAGCAGTGGCGGGAGAGCCTACGAGCAGTACTTC.

Of note for this clonotype: The junction does not match germline at one end; this may be a read error. The chain uses TRBV7-7 and TRBJ2-5; D may be TRBD1 (5 bases). CDR1 SSHAT and CDR2 FNYEAQ come from the germline V gene (reference sequence). The CDR3 consists of 14 residues. The CDR3 region is CASSPNDGQEAQYF. As DNA, the CDR3 is TGTGCTAGCAGCCCAAATGACGGACAAGAGGCCCAGTACTTC.

This clonotype was observed a handful of times. The CDR3 coding sequence is TGCAGTGCCACGAAAGAGAGACAGAAGGACGACAATGAGCAGTTCTTC. It translates to CSATKERQKDDNEQFF. The V and J genes are TRBV20-1 and TRBJ2-1; possibly TRBD1 for D (5 bases). The CDR3 length is 16 residues. Germline V gene data show CDR1 as DFQATT and CDR2 as SNEGSKA (reference sequence). V was pared by 6 bases and J by 5 bases, with 23 bases between.

V and J are TRBV2 and TRBJ2-1, with a weak D call TRBD2 (7 bases). This CDR3 is 16 amino acids long. Germline V gives CDR1 SNHLY, CDR2 FYNNEI. V was shortened by 6 bases and J by 0 bases, with 15 bases between the two germline ends. CDR3 DNA sequence: TGTGCCAGCAGAATGAGGGGGGGTAGCTCCTACAATGAGCAGTTCTTC. It codes for CASRMRGGSSYNEQFF.

The rearrangement joins TRBV29-1 to TRBJ1-2, with D uncertain. This CDR3 has 14 amino acids. The V and J ends lost 6 bases and 2 bases respectively, with 16 bases between them. Germline lookup yields CDR1 SQVTM and CDR2 ANQGSEA. The CDR3 here is CSVGRSGVNYGYTF. The DNA for the CDR3 is TGCAGCGTGGGAAGGAGCGGGGTGAACTATGGCTACACCTTC.

The rearrangement uses TRBV7-2 and TRBJ1-6; 7 nucleotides line up with TRBD1. Looked up from germline, CDR1 is SGHTA and CDR2 is FQGNSA. This CDR3 has 17 amino acids. The J segment lost 3 bases and the V segment lost 5 bases, leaving 10 bases of the junction unmatched. The DNA of the CDR3 is TGTGCCAGCAGCCCAAGAGGGACAGAAATCTATAATTCACCCCTCCACTTT. It yields the protein CASSPRGTEIYNSPLHF.